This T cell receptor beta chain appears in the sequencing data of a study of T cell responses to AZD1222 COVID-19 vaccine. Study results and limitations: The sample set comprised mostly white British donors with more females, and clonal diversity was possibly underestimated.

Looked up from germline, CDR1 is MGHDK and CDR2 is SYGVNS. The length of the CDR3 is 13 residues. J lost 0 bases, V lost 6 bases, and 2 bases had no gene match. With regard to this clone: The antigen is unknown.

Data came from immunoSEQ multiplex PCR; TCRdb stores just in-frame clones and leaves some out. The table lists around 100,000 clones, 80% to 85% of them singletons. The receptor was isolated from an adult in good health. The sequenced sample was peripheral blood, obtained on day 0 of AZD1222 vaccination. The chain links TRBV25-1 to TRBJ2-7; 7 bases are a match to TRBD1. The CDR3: CASSRDSSYEQYF. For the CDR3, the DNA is TGTGCCAGCAGCCGGGACAGCTCCTACGAGCAGTACTTC.